This T cell receptor beta chain was retrieved from a study of CD8+ T cells in alopecia areata. Extracted RNA was reverse transcribed into cDNA, the sequencing template. Clones were sequenced by immunoSEQ multiplex PCR, and TCRdb holds only the in-frame ones, with some missing. The data contain roughly 120,000 clones, over 60% of them singletons. The CDR3 totals 13 residues. The V gene's germline CDR1 is SQVTM and CDR2 ANQGSEA. V was shortened by 6 bases and J by 12 bases, with 21 bases between the two germline ends. This clone was found a few times. The rearrangement joins TRBV29-1 to TRBJ2-1, with D possibly matching TRBD2 (6 bases). The receptor's source is a human donor in good health. The material sequenced was CD4+ T cells sorted from blood. The CDR3 loop is CSVSDAGGFRQFF. DNA for the CDR3: TGCAGCGTGTCGGACGCAGGAGGGTTTAGGCAGTTCTTC.